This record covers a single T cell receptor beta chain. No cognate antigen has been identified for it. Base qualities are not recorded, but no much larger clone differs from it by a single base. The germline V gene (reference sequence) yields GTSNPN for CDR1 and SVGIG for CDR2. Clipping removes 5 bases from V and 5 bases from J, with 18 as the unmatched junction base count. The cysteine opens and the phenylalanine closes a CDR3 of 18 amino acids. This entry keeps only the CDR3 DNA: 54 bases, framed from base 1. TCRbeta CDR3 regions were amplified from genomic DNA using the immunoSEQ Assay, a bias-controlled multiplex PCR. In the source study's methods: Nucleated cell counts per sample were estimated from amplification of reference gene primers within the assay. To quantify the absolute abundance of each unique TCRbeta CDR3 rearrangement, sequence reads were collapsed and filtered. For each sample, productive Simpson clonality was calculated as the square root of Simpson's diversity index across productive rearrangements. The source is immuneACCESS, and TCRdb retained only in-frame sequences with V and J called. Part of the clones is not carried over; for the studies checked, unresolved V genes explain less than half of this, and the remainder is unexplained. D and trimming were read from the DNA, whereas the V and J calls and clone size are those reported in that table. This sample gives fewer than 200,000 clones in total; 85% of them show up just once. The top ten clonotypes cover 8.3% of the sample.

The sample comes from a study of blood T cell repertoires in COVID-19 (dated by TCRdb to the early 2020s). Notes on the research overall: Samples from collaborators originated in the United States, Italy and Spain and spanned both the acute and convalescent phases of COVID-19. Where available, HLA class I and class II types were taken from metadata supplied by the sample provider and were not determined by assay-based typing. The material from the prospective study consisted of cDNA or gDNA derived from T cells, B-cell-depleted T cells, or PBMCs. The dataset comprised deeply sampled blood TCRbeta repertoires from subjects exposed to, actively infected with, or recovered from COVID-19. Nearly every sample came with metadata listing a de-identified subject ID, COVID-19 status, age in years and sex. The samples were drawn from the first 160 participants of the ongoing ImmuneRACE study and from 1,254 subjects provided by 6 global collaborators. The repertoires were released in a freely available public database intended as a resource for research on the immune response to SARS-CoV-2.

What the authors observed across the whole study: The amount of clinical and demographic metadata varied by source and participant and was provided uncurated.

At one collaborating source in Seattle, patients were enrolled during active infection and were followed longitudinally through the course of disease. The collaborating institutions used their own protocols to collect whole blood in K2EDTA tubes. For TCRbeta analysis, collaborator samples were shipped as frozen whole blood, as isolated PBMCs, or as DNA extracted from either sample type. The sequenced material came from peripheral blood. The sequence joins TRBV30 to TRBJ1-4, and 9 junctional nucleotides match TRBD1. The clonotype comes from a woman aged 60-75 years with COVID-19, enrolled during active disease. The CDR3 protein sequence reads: CAWGGTGLKDGWNEKLFF. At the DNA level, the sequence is TGTGCCTGGGGCGGGACAGGGTTAAAGGATGGGTGGAATGAAAAACTGTTTTTT. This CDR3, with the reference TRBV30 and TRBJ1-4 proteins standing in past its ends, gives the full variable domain SQTIHQWPATLVQPVGSPLSLECTVEGTSNPNLYWYRQAAGRGLQLLFYSVGIGQISSEVPQNLSASRPQDRQFILSSKKLLLSDSGFYLCAWGGTGLKDGWNEKLFFGSGTQLSVL.